The entry that follows covers one T cell receptor (beta chain) sequence. CDR3 length equals 14 residues. Germline V gives CDR1 MNHEY, CDR2 SVGAGI. The trim removed 2 bases at V and 6 bases at J, leaving 2 bases unmatched. The assay was immunoSEQ multiplex PCR, and TCRdb's table has in-frame clones only and misses some. Among more than 55,000 clones listed, around 91% were seen once. The sample comes from a study of T cell changes during pregnancy in multiple sclerosis. The sequencing used peripheral blood, collected in the third trimester of pregnancy. The source is a female donor in good health, enrolled as a control in a pregnancy study. The rearrangement uses TRBV6-5 and TRBJ1-5; 9 nucleotides agree with TRBD1. The CDR3 loop reads CASSYADRGQPQHF. CDR3 bases: TGTGCCAGCAGTTACGCGGACAGGGGTCAGCCCCAGCATTTT.